This TCR beta chain was observed in a study of graft-versus-host responses after intestinal transplantation. Turning to the study itself: Recipients were all induced with anti-thymocyte globulin, then given tacrolimus and steroids for roughly three years.

The repertoire was sequenced with immunoSEQ multiplex PCR; TCRdb's copy has only in-frame clones and lacks some. The sample lists 25,000 to 35,000 clones, roughly 87% seen once, with 11% in the top ten. Whole-study findings and limits: Recipient marrow showed GvH clones, some seen first in ileum or blood. Some patients had graft-donor T cell macrochimerism. In their allografts, the ratios of graft-versus-host to host-versus-graft T cell clones were high.

Germline-derived CDR1 and CDR2 are SEHNR and FQNEAQ (reference sequence). The CDR3 sequence is 14 residues long. Trimming stripped 5 bases from V and 0 bases from J, with 11 bases between. As regards this clone: Its antigen is as yet unknown.

This clonotype was sampled from a human patient who received an intestinal transplant, so some T cells may come from the graft donor. The chain uses TRBV7-9 and TRBJ2-7; a possible D gene is TRBD1 (6 bases). The sample in question was PBMCs, obtained about 430 days after intestinal transplantation. CDR3 DNA: TGTGCCAGCAGCCCTGGACAGAACTCCTACGAGCAGTACTTC. Its translation is CASSPGQNSYEQYF.